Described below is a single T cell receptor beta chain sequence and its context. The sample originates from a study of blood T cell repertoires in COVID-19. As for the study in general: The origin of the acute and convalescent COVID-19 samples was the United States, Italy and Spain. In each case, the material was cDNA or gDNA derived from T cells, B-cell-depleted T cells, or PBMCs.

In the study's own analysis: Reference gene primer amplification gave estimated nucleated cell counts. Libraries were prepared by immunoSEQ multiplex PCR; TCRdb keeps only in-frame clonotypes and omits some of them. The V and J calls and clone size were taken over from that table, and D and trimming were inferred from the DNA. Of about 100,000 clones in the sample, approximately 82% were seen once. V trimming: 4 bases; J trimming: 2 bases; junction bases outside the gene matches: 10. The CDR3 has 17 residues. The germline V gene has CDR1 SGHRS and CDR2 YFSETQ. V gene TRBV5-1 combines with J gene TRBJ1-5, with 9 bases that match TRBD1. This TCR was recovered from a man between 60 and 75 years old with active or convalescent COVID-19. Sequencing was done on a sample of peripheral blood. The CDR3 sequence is CASSIGTGTIGNQPQHF. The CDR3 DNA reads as TGCGCCAGCAGCATCGGGACAGGGACGATTGGCAATCAGCCCCAGCATTTT. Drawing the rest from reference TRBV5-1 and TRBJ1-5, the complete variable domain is KAGVTQTPRYLIKTRGQQVTLSCSPISGHRSVSWYQQTPGQGLQFLFEYFSETQRNKGNFPGRFSGRQFSNSRSEMNVSTLELGDSALYLCASSIGTGTIGNQPQHFGDGTRLSIL.